This entry features one T cell receptor (beta chain) sequence. These data belong to a study of blood T cell repertoires in COVID-19. Study context: From the United States, Italy and Spain came samples of acute and convalescent COVID-19. From T cells, B-cell-depleted T cells, or PBMCs came the material, which was cDNA or gDNA.

In germline, CDR1 is SGHTA, CDR2 FQGNSA. V trimming: 5 bases; J trimming: 5 bases; junction bases outside the gene matches: 17. The CDR3 covers 18 residues. The authors' processing: By means of reference gene primer amplification, nucleated cell counts were estimated. Libraries were prepared by immunoSEQ multiplex PCR; TCRdb keeps only in-frame clonotypes and omits some of them. The V and J calls and clone size come from that table; D and trimming were worked out from the DNA. The top ten hold 2.5% to 3.5% of the sample, which has about 150,000 clones, roughly nine tenths seen once. Sequencing input: peripheral blood. V gene TRBV7-2 combines with J gene TRBJ1-1; TRBD1 matches 10 bases. This TCR came from a woman in her sixties with active COVID-19. The CDR3 spells CASSPLPGQGSSETEAFF. The CDR3 bases are TGTGCCAGCAGCCCCCTCCCGGGACAGGGGTCTAGTGAAACTGAAGCTTTCTTT.